This entry describes one T cell receptor beta chain. Germline CDR1 reads SEHNR; CDR2 reads FQNEAQ (reference sequence). V gave up 9 bases and J gave up 3 bases; unmatched junction bases: 14. CDR3 size: 16 residues. This sample was included in a study of somatic mutations in cytotoxic T cells in rheumatoid arthritis. The protocol was immunoSEQ multiplex PCR, while the TCRdb copy is restricted to in-frame clones and leaves out a portion. The top ten clones hold approximately 20% of a sample with about 10,000 clones, 81% of them seen once. The TCR comes from a woman in her forties or fifties in good health. This rearrangement joins TRBV7-9 to TRBJ1-5; the match to TRBD1 covers 7 bases. Sequenced material: CD8+ T cells sorted from blood. The CDR3 coding sequence is TGTGCCAGTGCGACGGACAGGCAAAACTTCAATCAGCCCCAGCATTTT. It yields the protein CASATDRQNFNQPQHF.